Sequencing of this T cell receptor (beta chain) was carried out in a study of cytotoxic CD8 clonotypes in ibrutinib-treated CLL. Only in-frame clones appear in the TCRdb table, and some are missing; sequencing was by immunoSEQ multiplex PCR. The sample records about 70,000 clones, roughly nine tenths being singletons. This CDR3 comprises 14 residues. Germline lookup yields CDR1 SGHTA and CDR2 FQGNSA. Trimming shortened V by 1 base and J by 7 bases, and 13 bases separated the two germline ends. This sequence joins TRBV7-2 and TRBJ1-1; D unresolved. Sequencing used PBMCs, obtained after 12 months of ibrutinib treatment. This TCR was sampled from a human donor with chronic lymphocytic leukemia. The chain's CDR3 is CASSLELQSNEAFF. The CDR3 nucleotides read TGTGCCAGCAGCTTAGAACTACAGAGTAATGAAGCTTTCTTT.